This entry lists 19 T cell receptor beta chains sequenced from one sample in a study of early T cells in non-severe SARS-CoV-2 infection. TCRdb independently ran MiXCR on the 5' RACE reads; one entry per CDR3 protein. The sample contains 25,000 or so distinct CDR3 sequences, 2.9% of which appear only once. Sequenced sample: whole blood. These receptors originate from an adult who was a healthcare worker with PCR-confirmed SARS-CoV-2 infection or an uninfected control (not recorded which).

This clonotype was seen at least ten times. The chain is built from TRBV7-3 and TRBJ1-5; D remains unclear. The germline gives CDR1 SGHTA, CDR2 FQGTGA. Deletions cut 2 bases from V and 2 bases from J, with 13 bases between. There are 16 residues in the CDR3. CDR3 sequence reads: CASSLRQGFGNQPQHF. CDR3 nucleotides: TGTGCCAGCAGCTTACGGCAAGGGTTTGGCAATCAGCCCCAGCATTTT. Full variable domain (missing parts from reference TRBV7-3 and TRBJ1-5): GAGVSQTPSNKVTEKGKYVELRCDPISGHTALYWYRQSLGQGPEFLIYFQGTGAADDSGLPNDRFFAVRPEGSVSTLKIQRTERGDSAVYLCASSLRQGFGNQPQHFGDGTRLSIL.

Ten or more counts support this clonotype. V gene TRBV12-3 or TRBV12-4 combines with J gene TRBJ1-3; 7 bases are shared with TRBD1. Germline trimming cut 6 bases from V and 4 bases from J; bases unmatched to any gene: 6. The CDR3 totals 14 residues. This chain's CDR3 is CASRQGLLGNTIYF. The CDR3 region has the DNA TGTGCCAGCAGACAGGGGTTGTTAGGAAACACCATATATTTT.

In this sample, this clonotype turned up many times. The rearrangement joins TRBV21-1 to TRBJ1-1; the DNA was not compared with TRBD1, the D call given in the table. TRBV21-1 is given as a pseudogene. CDR3 length: 12 amino acids. The CDR3 sequence: CAILGGKTEAFF. DNA for the CDR3: TGTGCCATACTCGGGGGGAAAACTGAAGCTTTCTTT.

Ten or more counts support this clonotype. V is TRBV29-1 and J is TRBJ2-5, with TRBD1 identical over 8 bases. Germline V lookup: CDR1 SQVTM, CDR2 ANQGSEA. CDR3 length equals 13 residues. V shed 0 bases and J 4 bases; nucleotides not matched to a gene: 1. CDR3 nucleotide sequence: TGCAGCGTTGAAGACAGGGGGCTAGAGACCCAGTACTTC. It encodes CSVEDRGLETQYF.

This clonotype was picked up many times. The CDR3: CSARDPGTPQETQYF. The CDR3 DNA is TGCAGTGCTAGGGACCCCGGGACGCCGCAAGAGACCCAGTACTTC. The chain has TRBV20-1 and TRBJ2-5; D may correspond to TRBD1 or TRBD2 (5 bases each). The V gene lost 3 bases and the J gene lost 2 bases, with 16 bases spanning the gap. The CDR3 is made up of 15 amino acids. Germline assignment: CDR1 DFQATT and CDR2 SNEGSKA (reference sequence).

This clonotype came up many times. The chain joins TRBV11-2 to TRBJ1-2; D is possibly TRBD1 (5 bases). Trimming stripped 8 bases from V and 4 bases from J, with 11 bases between. Germline V gene sequence: CDR1 SGHAT, CDR2 FQNNGV. The CDR3 sequence is 12 residues long. Here the CDR3 DNA reads TGTGCCAGCGCCGCGGGGGGCTATGGCTACACCTTC. Residues: CASAAGGYGYTF.

At least ten counts were recorded for this clonotype. The chain employs TRBV5-7 and TRBJ2-1; unclear D gene. TRBV5-7 qualifies as an ORF whose function is uncertain. This CDR3 contains 8 residues. The ends were cut back, 6 bases at V and 13 bases at J, with 5 bases in the middle. The CDR3 nucleotides are TGTGCCAGCATCTTCCAGTTCTTC. Encoded protein: CASIFQFF.

J is TRBJ1-1 and V is TRBV6-5; D is uncertain. The V gene's germline CDR1 is MNHEY and CDR2 SVGAGI. CDR3 length equals 14 residues. Trimming removed 4 bases from V and 1 base from J, with 10 bases in between. CDR3 protein: CASSSGLKNTEAFF. The CDR3, as DNA: TGTGCCAGCAGTTCTGGACTTAAGAACACTGAAGCTTTCTTT.

In its sample, this clonotype was seen many times. The rearrangement links TRBV20-1 to TRBJ1-5; D may be TRBD1 (5 bases). Trimming took 4 bases from V and 4 from J, leaving 11 bases between them. The CDR3 contains 13 residues. The germline gives CDR1 DFQATT, CDR2 SNEGSKA (reference sequence). The CDR3 spells CSAKGTANQPQHF. In DNA, the CDR3 is TGCAGTGCTAAGGGGACTGCTAATCAGCCCCAGCATTTT.

This clonotype was recorded only once. The rearrangement links TRBV7-9 to TRBJ2-5, with D possibly TRBD1 on 6 matching bases. Trimming removed 4 bases at V and 5 bases at J, with 17 bases between. This CDR3 has 15 residues. Germline assignment: CDR1 SEHNR and CDR2 FQNEAQ (reference sequence). In nucleotides, the CDR3 is TGTGCCAGCAGCTCTCTGACAGGACCCGGGGAGACCCAGTACTTC. The encoded protein is CASSSLTGPGETQYF.

This clonotype was counted at least ten times. J is TRBJ2-2 and V is TRBV27; perhaps TRBD2 as D (5 bases). Per germline, CDR1 MNHEY and CDR2 SMNVEV (reference sequence). Deletions cut 0 bases from V and 2 bases from J, with 13 bases between. The CDR3 spans 17 residues. The chain's CDR3 is CASSLSLRAANTGELFF. In DNA, the CDR3 is TGTGCCAGCAGTTTATCGCTGCGGGCCGCTAACACCGGGGAGCTGTTTTTT.

There are many counts of this clonotype. The rearrangement joins TRBV6-6 to TRBJ1-6; TRBD1 agrees at 7 bases. This CDR3 has 20 amino acids. Germline assignment: CDR1 MNHNY and CDR2 SVGAGI (reference sequence). V lost 5 bases and J lost 0; bases outside the gene matches: 16. The CDR3 bases are TGTGCCAGCAGTCGATACCGGGACAGATTCATCAGCTCCTATAATTCACCCCTCCACTTT. Its protein is CASSRYRDRFISSYNSPLHF.

This clonotype has at least ten counts. The V gene is TRBV2, the J gene TRBJ2-5; TRBD2 matches 13 bases. After removal of 6 bases from V and 3 bases from J, the junction contained 4 bases not matched to a gene. The germline V gene encodes CDR1 SNHLY and CDR2 FYNNEI. The CDR3 runs 15 residues. The CDR3 protein is CASRGLAGRKETQYF. For the CDR3, the DNA is TGTGCCAGCAGGGGACTAGCGGGGAGAAAAGAGACCCAGTACTTC.

This clonotype was counted ten times or more. The V gene is TRBV7-2, the J gene TRBJ1-2; 8 bases line up with TRBD1. Per germline, CDR1 SGHTA and CDR2 FQGNSA. The CDR3 is made up of 16 amino acids. V lost 5 bases to trimming and J lost 2 bases; unmatched junction nucleotides: 10. CDR3 sequence: CASSRSGQGANYGYTF. Here the CDR3 DNA reads TGTGCCAGCAGCCGATCAGGGCAGGGGGCGAACTATGGCTACACCTTC.

This clonotype was seen at least ten times. The chain recombines TRBV5-1 with TRBJ2-7, with D possibly matching TRBD1 (5 bases). Per the germline V gene, CDR1 is SGHRS and CDR2 is YFSETQ. The CDR3 sequence is 15 residues long. The V and J ends lost 1 base and 0 bases respectively, with 11 bases between them. The CDR3 nucleotides are TGCGCCAGCAGCTTGACCAGCGACAGCTCCTACGAGCAGTACGTC. It specifies CASSLTSDSSYEQYV.

There are many counts of this clonotype. V is TRBV9 and J is TRBJ1-2, with 9 bases fitting TRBD1. V was clipped by 2 bases and J by 5 bases; unmatched bases: 4. The CDR3 is 14 amino acids. The germline CDR1 and CDR2 sequences are SGDLS and YYNGEE. The CDR3 protein is CASSVGQGSYGYTF. The CDR3 coding sequence is TGTGCCAGCAGCGTGGGACAGGGCTCATATGGCTACACCTTC.

This clonotype was detected ten times or more. The CDR3: CASTWDRNLEQYV. CDR3 coding DNA: TGTGCCAGCACTTGGGACAGGAATTTGGAGCAGTACGTC. This chain links TRBV2 with TRBJ2-7; 8 bases are shared with TRBD1. The length of the CDR3 is 13 residues. Germline trimming cut 7 bases from V and 7 bases from J; bases unmatched to any gene: 9. Germline V gives CDR1 SNHLY, CDR2 FYNNEI.

This clonotype came up many times. The chain recombines TRBV5-5 with TRBJ2-2; D gene uncertain. The germline gives CDR1 SGHKS, CDR2 YYEKEE (reference sequence). V dropped 2 bases and J dropped 3 bases, with 8 bases sitting between them. This CDR3 region has 14 residues. For the CDR3, the DNA is TGTGCCAGCAGCTTTGGGCCTGACACCGGGGAGCTGTTTTTT. Protein product: CASSFGPDTGELFF. Supplemented by reference TRBV5-5 and TRBJ2-2, the full variable domain reads DAGVTQSPTHLIKTRGQQVTLRCSPISGHKSVSWYQQVLGQGPQFIFQYYEKEERGRGNFPDRFSARQFPNYSSELNVNALLLGDSALYLCASSFGPDTGELFFGEGSRLTVL.

This clonotype was observed at least ten times. This chain links TRBV12-3 or TRBV12-4 with TRBJ2-3, with a weak D call TRBD2 (5 bases). The V end lost 2 bases, the J end lost 6 bases, and 15 bases lay between the germline ends. CDR3 length: 15 amino acids. The chain's CDR3 is CASSLNAGVGDTQYF. CDR3 DNA: TGTGCCAGCAGTTTAAACGCCGGGGTCGGGGATACGCAGTATTTT.